A single sample is the source of the 15 T cell receptor beta chains below, sequenced in a study of T-cell memory formation after mild COVID-19. TCRdb analysed the 5' RACE reads with MiXCR anew, one entry per CDR3 protein. This sample yields approximately 270,000 distinct CDR3 sequences, of which roughly 15% are seen a single time; approximately 25% belongs to the top ten. Sequencing was performed on PBMCs or a T cell subset sorted from them (not recorded which). The receptors come from a man between 18 and 29 years old who had mild COVID-19 (a few samples of this study predate the infection). Cell type and time point are not known.

The V call is TRBV4-2, the J call TRBJ2-1, with D perhaps TRBD2 (5 bases). With 5 bases removed from V and 4 bases from J, the gap between germline ends came to 27 bases. Germline CDR1 is LGHNA and CDR2 is YNFKEQ. The CDR3 has 19 amino acids. The CDR3 DNA reads as TGTGCCAGCAGCATACGAGGGAATTTTGACGGGGTTGGGTACAATGAGCAGTTCTTC. Residues: CASSIRGNFDGVGYNEQFF.

This clonotype showed up many times. V and J are TRBV7-2 and TRBJ2-1, with D hard to call. The germline V and J ends were trimmed by 10 bases and 3 bases, with 13 bases remaining between them. The CDR3 sequence is 13 residues long. From germline, CDR1 is SGHTA and CDR2 FQGNSA. For the CDR3, the DNA is TGTGCCATCGAGGATAGAAACTACAATGAGCAGTTCTTC. It translates to CAIEDRNYNEQFF.

The chain joins TRBV5-1 to TRBJ2-5; 11 nucleotides match TRBD2. Germline values: CDR1 SGHRS, CDR2 YFSETQ. CDR3 length: 16 residues. Trimming cost V 4 bases and J 3 bases; bases outside gene matches: 8. The CDR3 protein is CASSQLAGGYEETQYF. The CDR3 nucleotides are TGCGCCAGCAGCCAGCTAGCGGGGGGCTACGAAGAGACCCAGTACTTC.

At least ten counts were recorded for this clonotype. The chain uses TRBV7-2 and TRBJ2-3; D gene uncertain. The germline V gene has CDR1 SGHTA and CDR2 FQGNSA. The CDR3 runs to 12 residues. V shed 5 bases and J shed 6 bases, with 9 bases lying between them. In nucleotides, the CDR3 is TGTGCCAGCAGCCCCCATCGGGATACGCAGTATTTT. Its translation is CASSPHRDTQYF.

The chain links TRBV11-2 to TRBJ2-1; 10 bases are shared with TRBD2. Germline trimming cut 5 bases from V and 6 bases from J; bases unmatched to any gene: 4. Germline CDR1 and CDR2: SGHAT and FQNNGV. The CDR3 contains 14 residues. CDR3 protein: CASSRSGGFNEQFF. The CDR3 region has the DNA TGTGCCAGCAGCCGTAGCGGGGGGTTCAATGAGCAGTTCTTC.

The CDR3 DNA reads TGTGCCAGCAGAAAAACAGGGTATGGCAATCAGCCCCAGCATTTT. Protein product: CASRKTGYGNQPQHF. The V call is TRBV6-2 or TRBV6-3, the J call TRBJ1-5; maybe TRBD1 (6 bases). The CDR3 runs 15 residues. Germline V lookup: CDR1 MNHEY, CDR2 SVGEGT. The germline V and J ends were trimmed by 6 bases and 2 bases, with 14 bases remaining between them.

The chain carries TRBV11-2 and TRBJ1-1; D perhaps matches TRBD1 (5 bases). Germline assignment: CDR1 SGHAT and CDR2 FQNNGV. V dropped 2 bases and J dropped 6 bases, with 10 bases sitting between them. The CDR3 has 13 residues. CDR3 in amino acids: CASSLSGRSEAFF. The CDR3 nucleotides read TGTGCCAGCAGCTTATCAGGGAGGTCTGAAGCTTTCTTT.

This clonotype was observed at least ten times. DNA for the CDR3: TGTGCCAGCAGCATCTCTGGGGCCAACGTCCTGACTTTC. Translated, it gives CASSISGANVLTF. V usage is TRBV6-5 and J usage is TRBJ2-6; D gene ambiguous. The length of the CDR3 is 13 residues. In germline, CDR1 is MNHEY, CDR2 SVGAGI. V lost 6 bases and J lost 0, with 3 bases in between.

The J gene is TRBJ2-7, the V gene TRBV18, with 7 bases identical to TRBD1. Germline V gene lookup returns CDR1 KGHSH and CDR2 LQKENI. V lost 3 bases to trimming and J lost 2 bases; unmatched junction nucleotides: 13. The CDR3 contains 17 residues. The CDR3 DNA reads as TGTGCCAGCTCACCTGCTGGGGCCGGGACAGTGACCTACGAGCAGTACTTC. Translated: CASSPAGAGTVTYEQYF. Full variable domain (outside the CDR3, taken from reference TRBV18 and TRBJ2-7): NAGVMQNPRHLVRRRGQEARLRCSPMKGHSHVYWYRQLPEEGLKFMVYLQKENIIDESGMPKERFSAEFPKEGPSILRIQQVVRGDSAAYFCASSPAGAGTVTYEQYFGPGTRLTVT.

This clonotype was recorded at least ten times. The gene calls are TRBV11-2 and TRBJ2-1; 16 bases are shared with TRBD2. CDR1 SGHAT and CDR2 FQNNGV come from the germline V gene. V gave up 6 bases and J gave up 10 bases; unmatched junction bases: 6. The CDR3 is 15 residues long. The CDR3 DNA sequence: TGTGCCAGCAGTCCGGGACTAGCGGGGGGGAGGGAGCAGTTCTTC. Encoded protein: CASSPGLAGGREQFF.

The V and J genes are TRBV4-1 and TRBJ2-1; D is perhaps TRBD1 (5 bases). Germline CDR1 is MGHRA and CDR2 is YSYEKL. V lost 4 bases, J lost 8 bases, and 15 bases lay in between. CDR3 length: 14 residues. The CDR3 sequence is CASSRRRVGDEQFF. The DNA for the CDR3 is TGCGCCAGCAGCCGGCGCAGGGTAGGGGATGAGCAGTTCTTC.

This clonotype was seen only a few times. J is TRBJ2-2 and V is TRBV4-1, with 7 positions matching TRBD1. CDR1 and CDR2 from the germline V gene are MGHRA and YSYEKL. This CDR3 comprises 14 residues. Trimming removed 4 bases from V and 7 bases from J; junction bases left unmatched: 6. The CDR3: CASSPTTGIGELFF. CDR3 bases: TGCGCCAGCAGCCCCACGACAGGGATCGGGGAGCTGTTTTTT.

The chain links TRBV28 to TRBJ2-7; 7 positions match TRBD2. This CDR3 spans 13 amino acids. Per germline, CDR1 MDHEN and CDR2 SYDVKM. Germline trimming cut 5 bases from V and 3 bases from J; bases unmatched to any gene: 4. CDR3 region: CASSPGGLYEQYV. The CDR3 coding sequence is TGTGCCAGCAGTCCGGGGGGACTCTACGAGCAGTACGTC.

This clonotype was detected only a few times. The gene calls are TRBV6-1 and TRBJ2-3; D is uncertain. V shed 7 bases and J shed 4 bases, with 9 bases lying between them. There are 12 residues in the CDR3. CDR1 and CDR2 (germline): MNHNS, SASEGT. DNA for the CDR3: TGTGCCAGCATCCGGTCTCCAGATACGCAGTATTTT. It is translated as CASIRSPDTQYF.

Only a few counts were recorded for this clonotype. The chain recombines TRBV6-6 with TRBJ2-6; 8 bases fit TRBD1. J gave up 2 bases and V 0 bases, and 12 bases lay outside the gene matches. The CDR3 contains 20 residues. Germline V lookup: CDR1 MNHNY, CDR2 SVGAGI (reference sequence). CDR3 protein: CASSYSSSGQGKTGANVLTF. The CDR3 DNA is TGTGCCAGCAGTTACTCGAGTTCCGGACAGGGAAAAACTGGGGCCAACGTCCTGACTTTC.